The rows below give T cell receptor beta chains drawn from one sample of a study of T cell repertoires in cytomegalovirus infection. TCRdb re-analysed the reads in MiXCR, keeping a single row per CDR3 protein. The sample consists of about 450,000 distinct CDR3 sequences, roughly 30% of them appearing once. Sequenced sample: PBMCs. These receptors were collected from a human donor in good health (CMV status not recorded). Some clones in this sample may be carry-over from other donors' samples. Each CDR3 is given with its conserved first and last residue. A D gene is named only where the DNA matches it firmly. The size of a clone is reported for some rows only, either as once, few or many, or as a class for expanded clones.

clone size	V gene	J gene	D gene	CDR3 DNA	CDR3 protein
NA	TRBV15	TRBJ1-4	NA	TGTGCCACCAGCAGATCTCCCGGGACCGGAGAGGAAAAACTGTTTTTT	CATSRSPGTGEEKLFF
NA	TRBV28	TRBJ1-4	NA	TGTGCCAGCAGTTTAGGGTCCCTATCAACTAATGAAAAACTGTTTTTT	CASSLGSLSTNEKLFF
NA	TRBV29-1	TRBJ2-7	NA	TGCAGCGTTGTTCCCGAGGGCGCGTACGAGCAGTACTTC	CSVVPEGAYEQYF
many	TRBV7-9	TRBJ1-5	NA	TGTGCCAGCAGCTCCGCGGGTCAGCCCCAGCATTTT	CASSSAGQPQHF
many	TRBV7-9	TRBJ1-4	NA	TGTGCCAGCAGCCAGATCGAAACTAATGAAAAACTGTTTTTT	CASSQIETNEKLFF
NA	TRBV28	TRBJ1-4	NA	TGTGCCAGCAGTTTCCAGGGTAATGAAAAACTGTTTTTT	CASSFQGNEKLFF
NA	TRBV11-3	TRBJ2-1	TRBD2	TGTGCCAGCAGCGTGACTAGCGGGGCCCTCGTAGATGAGCAGTTCTTC	CASSVTSGALVDEQFF
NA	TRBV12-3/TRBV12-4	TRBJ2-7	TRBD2	TGTGCCAGCAGTTTAGGGCTAGCGGGGGTCCACGAGCAGTACTTC	CASSLGLAGVHEQYF
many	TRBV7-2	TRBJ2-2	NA	TGTGCCAGCAGCCAAGTCCTACAGCCCACCGGGGAGCTGTTTTTT	CASSQVLQPTGELFF
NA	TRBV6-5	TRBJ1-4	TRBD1	TGTGCCAGCAGTTACGGGGGACAGCCTAATGAAAAACTGTTTTTT	CASSYGGQPNEKLFF
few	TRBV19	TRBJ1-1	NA	TGTGCCAGTAGTATTTTACCCGACACTGAAGCTTTCTTT	CASSILPDTEAFF
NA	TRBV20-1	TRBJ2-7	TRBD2	TGCAGTGCTAACGGACTAGCGGGGGACTACGAGCAGTACTTC	CSANGLAGDYEQYF
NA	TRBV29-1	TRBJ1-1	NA	TGCAGCGTTGAACGGGGGGAGGAAGCTTTCTTT	CSVERGEEAFF
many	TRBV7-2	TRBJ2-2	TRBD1	TGTGCCAGCAGCCCCTACGACAGGGTAGAAAACACCGGGGAGCTGTTTTTT	CASSPYDRVENTGELFF
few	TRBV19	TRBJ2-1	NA	TGTGCCAGTAGTATCCAAGGGGTTTACAATGAGCAGTTCTTC	CASSIQGVYNEQFF
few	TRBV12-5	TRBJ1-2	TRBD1	TGTGCTAGTGGTTTGGTACGACCAGTGGGTTGTGGCAGGGGGTATGGCTACACCTTC	CASGLVRPVGCGRGYGYTF
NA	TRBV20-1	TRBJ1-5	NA	TGCAGTGCCCGAAGCTTGGGGCAAGGCAATCAGCCCCAGCATTTT	CSARSLGQGNQPQHF
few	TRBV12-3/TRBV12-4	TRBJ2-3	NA	TGTGCCAGCAGCGCCGGGACTTCCGATACGCAGTATTTT	CASSAGTSDTQYF
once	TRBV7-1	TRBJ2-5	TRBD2	TGTGCCAGCAGCGGTAGAGCGGGGCAGGGGACCCAGTACTTC	CASSGRAGQGTQYF
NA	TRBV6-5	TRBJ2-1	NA	TGTGCCAGCAGGCAGACCCTAATCCCTATTAATGAGCAGTTCTTC	CASRQTLIPINEQFF
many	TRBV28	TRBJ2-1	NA	TGTGCCAGCAGTTTAAGGGCAGGTAGCGCCAACAATGAGCAGTTCTTC	CASSLRAGSANNEQFF
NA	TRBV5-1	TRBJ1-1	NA	TGCGCCAGCAGCTTGGGGAAGGTCGGCATCACTGAAGCTTTCTTT	CASSLGKVGITEAFF
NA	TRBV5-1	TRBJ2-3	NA	TGCGCCTCCAGCTTGTGGAGAGTGTGGTCGCGCACAGATACGCAGTATTTT	CASSLWRVWSRTDTQYF
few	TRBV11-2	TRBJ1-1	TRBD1	TGTGCCAGCAGCTCCCAAATAGGGGGCGGGAACACTGAAGCTTTCTTT	CASSSQIGGGNTEAFF
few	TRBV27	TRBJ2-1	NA	TGTGCCAGCAGTTGGGGGACCCTTGGGACAAATGAGCAGTTCTTC	CASSWGTLGTNEQFF
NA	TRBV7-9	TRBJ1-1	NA	TGTGCCAGCAGCACCGGACCGGGGACTGAAGCTTTCTTT	CASSTGPGTEAFF
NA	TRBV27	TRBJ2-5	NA	TGTGCCAGCAGGCAATGGGCTGGCGGGGTTTTGGAGACCAAGTACTTC	CASRQWAGGVLETKYF
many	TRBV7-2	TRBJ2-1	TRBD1	TGTGCCAGCAGCTCATTGGGACAGGGGCGGGGCGAGCAGTTCTTC	CASSSLGQGRGEQFF
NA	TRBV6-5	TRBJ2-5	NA	TGTGCCAGCAGAGCAGGGGTTTACCAGTACTTC	CASRAGVYQYF
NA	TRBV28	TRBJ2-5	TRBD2	TGTGCCAGCATTAGTCTAGCGGCCCCACAAGAGACCCAGTACTTC	CASISLAAPQETQYF
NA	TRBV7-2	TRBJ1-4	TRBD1	TGTGCCAGCAGCTACTACAGGGGAAGGGAAAAACTGTTTTTT	CASSYYRGREKLFF
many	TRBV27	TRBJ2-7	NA	TGTGCCAGCAGTTCGGGATCTTCCTACGAGCAGTACTTC	CASSSGSSYEQYF
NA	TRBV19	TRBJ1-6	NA	TGTGCCAGTACCGGGACTAATAATTCACCCCTCCACTTT	CASTGTNNSPLHF
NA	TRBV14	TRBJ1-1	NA	TGTGCCAGCAGCCCCAAGTTCCCAGTGAACACTGAAGCTTTCTTT	CASSPKFPVNTEAFF
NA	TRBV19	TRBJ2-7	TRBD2	TGTGCCAGTAGTAGCCTAGCGGGGCCGGGAGAGCAGTACTTC	CASSSLAGPGEQYF
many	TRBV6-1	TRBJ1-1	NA	TGTGCCAGCAGTCCCAGGCGTGACACTGAAGCTTTCTTT	CASSPRRDTEAFF
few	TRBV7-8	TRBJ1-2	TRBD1	TGTGCCAGCAGCACTGCCGGACAGGCCTATGGCTACACCTTC	CASSTAGQAYGYTF
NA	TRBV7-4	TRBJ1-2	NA	TGTGCCAGCAGCTTAACAACCGGGACATGGGGTGGCTACACCTTC	CASSLTTGTWGGYTF
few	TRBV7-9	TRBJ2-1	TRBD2	TGTGCCAGCAGCTTAGCGCGGGCGGGGGGTCGGAGCTCCTACAATGAGCAGTTCTTC	CASSLARAGGRSSYNEQFF
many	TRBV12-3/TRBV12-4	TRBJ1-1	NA	TGTGCCAGCAGTTTAGCGGGGCCCACTGAAGCTTTCTTT	CASSLAGPTEAFF
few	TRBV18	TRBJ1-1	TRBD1	TGTGCCAGCTCACCAAGCAGGGGGCGGACCACTGAAGCTTTCTTT	CASSPSRGRTTEAFF
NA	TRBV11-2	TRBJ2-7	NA	TGTGCCAGCAGCTTTCAGGGGCGAACCTACGAGCAGTACTTC	CASSFQGRTYEQYF
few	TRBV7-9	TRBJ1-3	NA	TGTGCCAGCAGCTTAGGGAGCCCTGGTCGCGGAAACACCATATATTTT	CASSLGSPGRGNTIYF
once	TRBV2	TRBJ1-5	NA	TGTGCCAGCAGTTTTCGCCAGGGAAGCAATCAGCCCCAGCATTTT	CASSFRQGSNQPQHF
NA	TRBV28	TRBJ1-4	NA	TGTGCCAGCAGTGGGGTCATAGAGGGGCCTTTTTCTGCAACTAATGAAAAACTGTTTTTT	CASSGVIEGPFSATNEKLFF
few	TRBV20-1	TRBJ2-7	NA	TGCAGTGCTAGAGATCAAACATCAGCCTACGAGCAGTACTTC	CSARDQTSAYEQYF
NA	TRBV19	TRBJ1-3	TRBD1	TGTGCCAGTAGCCTCGGACAGGGGGCGGACACCATATATTTT	CASSLGQGADTIYF
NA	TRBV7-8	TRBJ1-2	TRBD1	TGTGCCAGCAGCTTAGCGGGGGGACAGGGATTTGGCTACACCTTC	CASSLAGGQGFGYTF
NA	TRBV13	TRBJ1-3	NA	TGTGCCAGCAGCCGTAGGGGATTGTCTGGAAACACCATATATTTT	CASSRRGLSGNTIYF
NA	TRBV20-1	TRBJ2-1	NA	TGCAGTGCAAAGGGGGTTCTCCGCTCCTACAATGAGCAGTTCTTC	CSAKGVLRSYNEQFF
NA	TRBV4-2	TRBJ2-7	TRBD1	TGTGCCAGCAGCCAGGCGACCCCGGGACAGCTGAGCTCCTACGAGCAGTACTTC	CASSQATPGQLSSYEQYF
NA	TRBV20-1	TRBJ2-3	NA	TGCAGTGCTAGCCCTAAGCGGTCAATTACAGATCCGCAGTATTTT	CSASPKRSITDPQYF
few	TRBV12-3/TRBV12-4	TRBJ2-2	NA	TGTGCCGTCGGCGGTAGGGATTATAACACCGGGGAGCTGTTTTTT	CAVGGRDYNTGELFF
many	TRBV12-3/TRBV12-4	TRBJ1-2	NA	TGTGCCAGCAGTTTAGGGTCGGGCTACACCTTC	CASSLGSGYTF
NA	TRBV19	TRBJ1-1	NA	TGTGCCAGTAGTATGAATGGTATGAACACTGAAGCTTTCTTT	CASSMNGMNTEAFF
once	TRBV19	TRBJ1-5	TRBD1	TGTGCCATTGATAGGCAGGGGGTATCCCCTCGCGATCAGCCCCAGCATTTT	CAIDRQGVSPRDQPQHF
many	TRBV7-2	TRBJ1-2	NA	TGTGCCAGCAGCTTAGCGAGGTCTCTGAGGCTAGCTAACTATGGCTACACCTTC	CASSLARSLRLANYGYTF
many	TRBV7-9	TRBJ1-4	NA	TGTGCCTGCCCCCGGGCAGGGGCTAATGAAAAACTGTTTTTT	CACPRAGANEKLFF
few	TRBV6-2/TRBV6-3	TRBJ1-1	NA	TGTGCCAGCAGTCAGGTTCAGAGGACTGAAGCTTTCTTT	CASSQVQRTEAFF
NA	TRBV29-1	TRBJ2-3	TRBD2	TGCAGCGTACGGACTAGCGGGGATACGCAGTATTTT	CSVRTSGDTQYF